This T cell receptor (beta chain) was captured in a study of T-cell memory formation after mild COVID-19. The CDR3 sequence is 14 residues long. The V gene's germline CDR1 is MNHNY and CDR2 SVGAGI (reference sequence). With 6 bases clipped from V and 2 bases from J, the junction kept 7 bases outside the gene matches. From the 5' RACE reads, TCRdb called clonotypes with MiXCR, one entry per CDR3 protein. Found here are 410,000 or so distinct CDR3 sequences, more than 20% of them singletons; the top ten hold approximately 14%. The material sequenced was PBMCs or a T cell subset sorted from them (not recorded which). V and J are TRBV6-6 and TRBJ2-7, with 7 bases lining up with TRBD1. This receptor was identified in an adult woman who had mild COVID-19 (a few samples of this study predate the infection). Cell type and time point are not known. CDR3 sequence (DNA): TGTGCCAGCAGCGGGGACAGCGTAACCTACGAGCAGTACTTC. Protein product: CASSGDSVTYEQYF.